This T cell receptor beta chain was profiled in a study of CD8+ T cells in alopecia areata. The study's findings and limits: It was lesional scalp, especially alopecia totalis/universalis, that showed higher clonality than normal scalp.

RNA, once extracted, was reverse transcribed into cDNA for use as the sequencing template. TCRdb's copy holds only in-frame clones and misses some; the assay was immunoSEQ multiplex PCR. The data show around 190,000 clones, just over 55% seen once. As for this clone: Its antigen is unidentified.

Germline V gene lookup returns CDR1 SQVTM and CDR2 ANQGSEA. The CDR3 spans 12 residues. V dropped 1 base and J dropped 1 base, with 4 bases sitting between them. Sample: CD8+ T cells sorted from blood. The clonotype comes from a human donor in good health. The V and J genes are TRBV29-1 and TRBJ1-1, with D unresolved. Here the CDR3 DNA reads TGCAGCGTTGAAGCCCCGAACACTGAAGCTTTCTTT. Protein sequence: CSVEAPNTEAFF.